Shown below are 27 T cell receptor beta chains from a single sample sequenced in a study of CD8 T cells in Susac syndrome. RNA totalling about 0.5 to 1 ug underwent reverse transcription with random hexamers. TCRdb re-called the immunoSEQ multiplex PCR reads with MiXCR, one entry per CDR3 protein. The profile shows 250,000 to 350,000 distinct CDR3 sequences, about 91% of them singletons. Sequenced sample: CD4+ T cells from PBMCs. Receptor source: a human donor with multiple sclerosis.

The chain combines TRBV2 with TRBJ1-5; 8 bases are shared with TRBD1. V lost 6 bases and J lost 2; bases outside the gene matches: 6. CDR1 and CDR2 from the germline V gene are SNHLY and FYNNEI. The CDR3 covers 15 residues. CDR3 protein: CASRRTGIGNQPQHF. CDR3 nucleotide sequence: TGTGCCAGCAGACGGACAGGGATAGGCAATCAGCCCCAGCATTTT.

This chain connects TRBV29-1 to TRBJ1-1, with TRBD1 matching over 7 bases. After removal of 6 bases from V and 3 bases from J, the junction contained 10 bases not matched to a gene. Germline V gives CDR1 SQVTM, CDR2 ANQGSEA. The CDR3 is 14 amino acids. In DNA form, the CDR3 reads TGCAGCGTCACCGCACAGGGGAGGGACACTGAAGCTTTCTTT. Translated, it gives CSVTAQGRDTEAFF.

This chain uses TRBV20-1 with TRBJ1-2, with 10 bases identical to TRBD1. The CDR3 length is 12 residues. Germline CDR1 and CDR2: DFQATT and SNEGSKA (reference sequence). The junction had 4 bases not matched to a gene; V was cut back by 6 bases and J by 6 bases. This CDR3 reads CSATTGGDGYTF. The CDR3 nucleotides are TGCAGTGCAACGACAGGGGGCGATGGCTACACCTTC.

The chain joins TRBV7-2 to TRBJ1-5; D might be TRBD1 (5 bases). Trimming removed 5 bases from V and 6 bases from J, with 17 bases in between. CDR3 length: 15 residues. The V gene's germline CDR1 is SGHTA and CDR2 FQGNSA. The CDR3 sequence is CASSRGIGSSQPQHF. For the CDR3, the DNA is TGTGCCAGCAGCCGGGGGATAGGGAGTAGTCAGCCCCAGCATTTT.

The rearrangement joins TRBV30 to TRBJ1-1; the D is unclear. Germline V CDR1 and CDR2: GTSNPN, SVGIG (reference sequence). V was clipped by 2 bases and J by 1 base, with 11 bases between them. There are 14 residues in the CDR3. The CDR3 nucleotides are TGTGCCTGGAGTTTCGGACGGGGGAACACTGAAGCTTTCTTT. Amino acids: CAWSFGRGNTEAFF.

This chain joins TRBV4-3 and TRBJ2-3; 8 nucleotides align to TRBD1. The CDR3 loop spans 16 amino acids. Germline CDR1 reads LGHNA; CDR2 reads YSLEER. V lost 0 bases and J lost 3; bases outside the gene matches: 5. The CDR3 coding sequence is TGCGCCAGCAGCCAAGACGTGACAGGGGTGACAGATACGCAGTATTTT. It specifies CASSQDVTGVTDTQYF.

The chain is built from TRBV7-2 and TRBJ2-3; D not resolved. Germline values: CDR1 SGHTA, CDR2 FQGNSA. V lost 4 bases to trimming and J lost 2 bases, with 10 bases between them. This CDR3 comprises 14 residues. The CDR3 bases are TGTGCCAGCAGCTCTCGGGTCCACACAGATACGCAGTATTTT. As protein: CASSSRVHTDTQYF.

This rearrangement joins TRBV7-3 to TRBJ1-6; a weak D match, TRBD1 (6 bases). V lost 3 bases and J lost 5, with 11 bases in between. CDR1 is SGHTA and CDR2 is FQGTGA in the germline V gene. The CDR3 extends over 15 amino acids. The CDR3 here is CASSLGRQDNSPLHF. CDR3 nucleotide sequence: TGTGCCAGCAGCTTGGGCCGACAGGATAATTCACCCCTCCACTTT.

V usage is TRBV12-5 and J usage is TRBJ1-1, with D tentatively TRBD1 (5 bases). The CDR3 extends over 17 amino acids. Trimming pared 0 bases from V and 1 base from J, leaving 15 bases between. Germline CDR1 LGHNT, CDR2 FRNRAP. CDR3 sequence (DNA): TGTGCTAGTGGTTTGGTACCCTGGGGGAGGTCGAACACTGAAGCTTTCTTT. It is translated as CASGLVPWGRSNTEAFF.

The DNA of the CDR3 is TGCAGTGCTACAGACAGGGAGGAGGGTCTGTACTTC. As protein: CSATDREEGLYF. The V and J genes are TRBV20-1 and TRBJ2-7, with a tentative D call TRBD1 (7 bases). The V gene's germline CDR1 is DFQATT and CDR2 SNEGSKA (reference sequence). The V end lost 4 bases, the J end lost 12 bases, and 19 bases lay between the germline ends. The CDR3 consists of 12 residues.

V and J are TRBV5-1 and TRBJ2-7, with a possible D match to TRBD2 (7 bases). Looked up from germline, CDR1 is SGHRS and CDR2 is YFSETQ. Trimming stripped 1 base from V and 2 bases from J, with 13 bases between. This CDR3 has 15 residues. The CDR3 nucleotides are TGCGCCAGCAGCTTGAGGGGGGGACTACCCTACGAGCAGTACTTC. Translated: CASSLRGGLPYEQYF. The whole variable domain, remainder taken from reference TRBV5-1 and TRBJ2-7, is KAGVTQTPRYLIKTRGQQVTLSCSPISGHRSVSWYQQTPGQGLQFLFEYFSETQRNKGNFPGRFSGRQFSNSRSEMNVSTLELGDSALYLCASSLRGGLPYEQYFGPGTRLTVT.

As concerns this clonotype: Lacking the conserved final phenylalanine or tryptophan, this CDR3 likely reflects a read error. The V call is TRBV6-5, the J call TRBJ1-2, with 9 bases identical to TRBD1. CDR1 and CDR2 (germline): MNHEY, SVGAGI. The V gene end was trimmed by 6 bases and the J gene end by 8 bases; junction bases not matched to a gene: 7. The CDR3 sequence is 13 residues long. The CDR3 spells CASRGDRVGGYTL. The CDR3 nucleotides read TGTGCCAGCAGAGGGGACAGGGTAGGGGGCTACACCCTC.

This clonotype has only one observation. The rearrangement uses TRBV7-9 and TRBJ2-7, with a weak D call TRBD1 (6 bases). Germline assignment: CDR1 SEHNR and CDR2 FQNEAQ (reference sequence). Trimming took 1 base from V and 5 from J, leaving 12 bases between them. CDR3 length: 14 amino acids. The CDR3 spells CASSLVQGFDEQYF. CDR3 bases: TGTGCCAGCAGCTTAGTACAGGGTTTCGACGAGCAGTACTTC.

The sample holds one count of this clonotype. Germline and junction disagree at one end, which may indicate a read error. V is TRBV29-1 and J is TRBJ1-1; 8 bases are shared with TRBD1. The CDR3 covers 15 residues. Germline loops: CDR1 SQVTM, CDR2 ANQGSEA. The DNA for the CDR3 is TGCAGCGCCGAAGAAACAGGGGGTGGTAACACTGAAGCCTTCTTT. Its translation is CSAEETGGGNTEAFF.

The chain employs TRBV19 and TRBJ1-5, with 11 bases that match TRBD1. The germline CDR1 and CDR2 sequences are LNHDA and SQIVND (reference sequence). V dropped 9 bases and J dropped 5; count of bases not matched to a gene: 9. This CDR3 has 15 residues. CDR3 nucleotide sequence: TGTGCCAGCCACTCCGGACAGGGGGCCTATCAGCCCCAGCATTTT. Translation: CASHSGQGAYQPQHF.

The DNA of the CDR3 is TGTGCCACCAGTGACTGGACAGGGGGTATTCATCAGCCCCAGCATTTT. Protein product: CATSDWTGGIHQPQHF. This sequence joins TRBV24-1 and TRBJ1-5; 10 bases agree with TRBD1. This CDR3 region has 16 residues. In germline, CDR1 is KGHDR, CDR2 SFDVKD. The junction had 7 bases not matched to a gene; V was cut back by 4 bases and J by 5 bases.

The chain employs TRBV12-3 or TRBV12-4 and TRBJ1-2; weak D call: TRBD1 (6 bases). CDR3 length equals 16 residues. The germline V and J ends were trimmed by 7 bases and 7 bases, with 25 bases remaining between them. This chain's CDR3 is CASTPHIQGHLPGYTF. The CDR3 nucleotides are TGTGCCAGCACCCCGCATATACAGGGCCATCTCCCTGGCTACACCTTC.

The chain combines TRBV27 with TRBJ2-5; no clear D. Germline V gene lookup returns CDR1 MNHEY and CDR2 SMNVEV (reference sequence). Trimming took 6 bases from V and 5 from J, leaving 16 bases between them. The CDR3 covers 14 residues. DNA of the CDR3: TGTGCCAGCAGGCCCGCGGTTCCCCGGGAGACCCAGTACTTC. This gives the protein CASRPAVPRETQYF.

The gene calls are TRBV24-1 and TRBJ2-3, with 8 bases fitting TRBD1. Germline CDR1 reads KGHDR; CDR2 reads SFDVKD. This CDR3 region has 19 residues. Losses at the gene ends were 2 bases for V and 4 bases for J; bases not matched to a gene: 16. The CDR3 protein is CATSDSGTGVTTFSDTQYF. The CDR3 region has the DNA TGTGCCACCAGTGATTCCGGGACAGGTGTCACTACTTTTTCAGATACGCAGTATTTT.

The chain combines TRBV3-1 with TRBJ2-2; 7 bases fit TRBD2. The CDR3 contains 16 residues. Trimming at V came to 4 bases and at J to 6 bases, leaving 11 bases not matched to a gene. CDR1 and CDR2 from the germline V gene are LGHDT and YNNKEL (reference sequence). CDR3 amino acids: CASSPFRVGGSGELFF. CDR3 DNA sequence: TGTGCCAGCAGCCCTTTCCGGGTCGGGGGGTCCGGGGAGCTGTTTTTT. Full variable domain (remainder filled in from reference TRBV3-1 and TRBJ2-2): DTAVSQTPKYLVTQMGNDKSIKCEQNLGHDTMYWYKQDSKKFLKIMFSYNNKELIINETVPNRFSPKSPDKAHLNLHINSLELGDSAVYFCASSPFRVGGSGELFFGEGSRLTVL.

This chain connects TRBV2 to TRBJ1-2; D unclear. CDR1 and CDR2 from the germline V gene are SNHLY and FYNNEI. The CDR3 length is 14 residues. V was shortened by 2 bases and J by 8 bases, with 15 bases between the two germline ends. CDR3: CASSELWGFGGYTF. The CDR3 DNA follows: TGTGCCAGCAGTGAACTCTGGGGTTTCGGGGGCTACACCTTC.

This clonotype was found once. This sequence joins TRBV3-1 and TRBJ1-5; weak D call: TRBD1 (5 bases). V lost 1 base and J lost 2, with 12 bases in between. In germline, CDR1 is LGHDT, CDR2 YNNKEL (reference sequence). There are 16 residues in the CDR3. CDR3: CASSQGRGGGNQPQHF. DNA of the CDR3: TGTGCCAGCAGCCAAGGAAGGGGCGGCGGCAATCAGCCCCAGCATTTT.

V and J are TRBV12-3 or TRBV12-4 and TRBJ2-2; 12 bases are shared with TRBD2. The junction had 5 bases not matched to a gene; V was cut back by 9 bases and J by 6 bases. The CDR3 has 14 amino acids. The CDR3 sequence is CASHRLAGAGELFF. The CDR3 coding sequence is TGTGCCAGTCACCGACTAGCGGGGGCCGGGGAGCTGTTTTTT.

The V call is TRBV20-1, the J call TRBJ1-4; D unresolved. The germline V gene encodes CDR1 DFQATT and CDR2 SNEGSKA (reference sequence). V lost 6 bases to trimming and J lost 8 bases, with 19 bases between them. The CDR3 loop spans 14 amino acids. The CDR3 DNA reads as TGCAGTGCGCGGGGTGGGAGGGCCGACGAAAAACTGTTTTTT. Translation: CSARGGRADEKLFF.

The sample holds one count of this clonotype. J is TRBJ2-1 and V is TRBV24-1; the D gene is possibly TRBD1 (5 bases). The CDR3 is 17 amino acids. In germline, CDR1 is KGHDR, CDR2 SFDVKD. Trimming took 2 bases from V and 0 from J, leaving 13 bases between them. This CDR3 reads CATSDSGHTSSYNEQFF. The CDR3 bases are TGTGCCACCAGTGATTCAGGACACACGAGCTCCTACAATGAGCAGTTCTTC.

Only one count was recorded for this clonotype. The CDR3 sequence is CASSGGFHQPQHF. The CDR3 DNA reads TGTGCCAGTTCCGGGGGGTTCCATCAGCCCCAGCATTTT. The chain joins TRBV14 to TRBJ1-5; D may be TRBD1 (5 bases). Per germline, CDR1 SGHDN and CDR2 FVKESK. Between the trimmed V and J ends, which lost 9 bases and 5 bases, there was a span of 14 bases. The CDR3 contains 13 residues.

The V gene is TRBV19, the J gene TRBJ2-3, with D possibly TRBD1 on 6 matching bases. V shed 3 bases and J shed 1 base, with 14 bases lying between them. CDR3 size: 16 residues. Germline CDR1 LNHDA, CDR2 SQIVND (reference sequence). Written as DNA, the CDR3 is TGTGCCAGTAGTATCGCCTCCAGGGGCGGCACAGATACGCAGTATTTT. This sequence encodes CASSIASRGGTDTQYF.